Below, one T cell receptor (beta chain) is given with its context. Documented time point: newly diagnosed GD, antithyroid drugs for less than 3 months. Preparation of the TCR library used RNA extracted from PBMCs. These data originate in a study of regulatory T cells in long-lasting Graves disease. The CDR3 extends over 14 amino acids. Unmatched junction bases numbered 3, after V lost 3 bases and J lost 5 bases. Germline V gene lookup returns CDR1 KGHSH and CDR2 LQKENI. Arm-PCR of CDR3 regions and iRepertoire HTBI primers were the basis on which TCR beta libraries were built. MiXCR, run by TCRdb on the multiplex PCR reads, gives a single entry per CDR3 protein. The sample has just over 600,000 distinct CDR3 sequences, 16% seen once. This same sample was also taken into another study, of T cells in Graves' hyperthyroidism and ophthalmopathy. This second study says: For Graves' hyperthyroidism to be stable, ophthalmopathy could not progress within 18 months. An initial round of RT-PCR targeting the TCR CDR3 relied on the HTBI primer set.

The TCR originated in a woman aged 25-40 years with Graves disease. The sample was peripheral blood mononuclear cells (PBMCs), taken at new diagnosis, from a patient treated with antithyroid drugs. This chain connects TRBV18 to TRBJ2-5; 10 positions agree with TRBD1. CDR3 region: CASSPDRGRETQYF. CDR3 nucleotides: TGTGCCAGCTCACCGGACAGGGGGAGGGAGACCCAGTACTTC. The whole variable domain, remainder taken from reference TRBV18 and TRBJ2-5, is NAGVMQNPRHLVRRRGQEARLRCSPMKGHSHVYWYRQLPEEGLKFMVYLQKENIIDESGMPKERFSAEFPKEGPSILRIQQVVRGDSAAYFCASSPDRGRETQYFGPGTRLLVL.